This T cell receptor beta chain was obtained from a study of blood T cell repertoires in COVID-19. The CDR3 runs 15 residues. Germline CDR1 and CDR2: LNHDA and SQIVND (reference sequence). Trimming removed 7 bases from V and 0 bases from J, with 13 bases in between. Sequencing was performed with immunoSEQ multiplex PCR; in TCRdb, only in-frame clones are kept and a portion is missing. This table has roughly 100,000 clones, roughly 87% appearing once. This TCR derives from a woman aged 45-65 years with COVID-19, enrolled during active disease. The specimen sequenced was peripheral blood. The chain employs TRBV19 and TRBJ1-5; possible D gene TRBD1, 6 bases. The CDR3 DNA sequence: TGTGCCAGTAACCCGGACAGTTATAGCAATCAGCCCCAGCATTTT. It translates to CASNPDSYSNQPQHF.